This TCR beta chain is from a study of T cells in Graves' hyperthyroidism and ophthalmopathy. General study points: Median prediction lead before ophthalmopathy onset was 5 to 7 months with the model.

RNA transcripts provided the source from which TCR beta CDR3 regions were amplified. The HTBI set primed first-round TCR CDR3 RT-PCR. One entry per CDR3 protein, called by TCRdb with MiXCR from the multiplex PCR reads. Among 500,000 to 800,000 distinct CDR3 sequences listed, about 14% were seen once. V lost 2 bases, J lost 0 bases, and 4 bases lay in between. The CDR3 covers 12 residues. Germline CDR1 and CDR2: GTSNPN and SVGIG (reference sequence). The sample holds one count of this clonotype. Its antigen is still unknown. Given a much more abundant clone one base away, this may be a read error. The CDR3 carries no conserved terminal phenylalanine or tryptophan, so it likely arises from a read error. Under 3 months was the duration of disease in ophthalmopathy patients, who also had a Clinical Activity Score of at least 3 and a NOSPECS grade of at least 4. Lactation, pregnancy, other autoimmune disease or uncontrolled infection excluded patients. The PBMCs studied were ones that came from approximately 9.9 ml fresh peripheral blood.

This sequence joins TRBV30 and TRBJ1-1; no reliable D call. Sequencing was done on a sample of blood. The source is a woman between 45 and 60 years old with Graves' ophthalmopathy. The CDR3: CAWSFVNTEAFS. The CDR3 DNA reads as TGTGCCTGGAGTTTTGTGAACACTGAAGCTTTCTCT.